The 30 T cell receptor beta chains given below trace back to one sample, sequenced in a study of cytotoxic CD8 clonotypes in ibrutinib-treated CLL. The table came from immunoSEQ multiplex PCR; TCRdb's copy has only in-frame clones and leaves some out. The repertoire consists of roughly 28,000 clones, with around 85% occurring once and the leading ten covering 7.5% to 9.5%. The specimen was PBMCs, collected after 24 months of ibrutinib treatment. The receptors originated from a human donor with chronic lymphocytic leukemia.

The chain carries TRBV5-1 and TRBJ1-1; 9 bases line up with TRBD1. Per germline, CDR1 SGHRS and CDR2 YFSETQ. This CDR3 has 15 amino acids. The J segment lost 5 bases and the V segment lost 0 bases, leaving 5 bases of the junction unmatched. The CDR3 spells CASSLGQGGGTEAFF. Here the CDR3 DNA reads TGCGCCAGCAGCTTGGGACAGGGGGGCGGAACTGAAGCTTTCTTT.

This chain connects TRBV5-1 to TRBJ2-3, with D perhaps matching TRBD1 or TRBD2 (5 bases each). The CDR3 has 15 residues. The V and J ends lost 0 bases and 2 bases respectively, with 10 bases between them. In germline, CDR1 is SGHRS, CDR2 YFSETQ. In nucleotides, the CDR3 is TGCGCCAGCAGCTTGGAGGGACGGAACACAGATACGCAGTATTTT. It yields the protein CASSLEGRNTDTQYF.

This sequence joins TRBV30 and TRBJ2-7, with 7 bases lining up with TRBD2. J lost 0 bases, V lost 3 bases, and 14 bases had no gene match. The V gene's germline CDR1 is GTSNPN and CDR2 SVGIG (reference sequence). The CDR3 is 17 residues long. In nucleotides, the CDR3 is TGTGCCTGGAGCGGCGGTACTAGCGCCGACTTCTCCTACGAGCAGTACTTC. Translated, it gives CAWSGGTSADFSYEQYF.

The gene calls are TRBV29-1 and TRBJ1-5, with D unclear. V gave up 4 bases and J gave up 3 bases, with 19 bases separating them. CDR3 size: 16 residues. CDR1 is SQVTM, CDR2 ANQGSEA, per germline. CDR3 amino acids: CSVVISGLPHNQPQHF. The CDR3 DNA is TGCAGCGTTGTGATTTCCGGGCTGCCCCACAATCAGCCCCAGCATTTT. Full variable domain (rest looked up from reference TRBV29-1 and TRBJ1-5): SAVISQKPSRDICQRGTSLTIQCQVDSQVTMMFWYRQQPGQSLTLIATANQGSEATYESGFVIDKFPISRPNLTFSTLTVSNMSPEDSSIYLCSVVISGLPHNQPQHFGDGTRLSIL.

The rearrangement links TRBV7-6 to TRBJ2-7, with no clear D. Germline V CDR1 and CDR2: SGHVS, FNYEAQ. Trimming stripped 6 bases from V and 2 bases from J, with 5 bases between. The CDR3 is 11 residues long. The CDR3, as DNA: TGTGCCAGCAGGAACACCTACGAGCAGTACTTC. As protein: CASRNTYEQYF. The full variable domain, completed using reference TRBV7-6 and TRBJ2-7, is GAGVSQSPRYKVTKRGQDVALRCDPISGHVSLYWYRQALGQGPEFLTYFNYEAQQDKSGLPNDRFSAERPEGSISTLTIQRTEQRDSAMYRCASRNTYEQYFGPGTRLTVT.

V usage is TRBV27 and J usage is TRBJ1-5; the D gene is possibly TRBD1 (6 bases). This CDR3 comprises 15 residues. Germline V gene data show CDR1 as MNHEY and CDR2 as SMNVEV (reference sequence). V was clipped by 8 bases and J by 3 bases, with 17 bases between them. DNA of the CDR3: TGTGCCAGCCGTTCCCTTGGGGGGCCCAATCAGCCCCAGCATTTT. This encodes CASRSLGGPNQPQHF.

This clone has only one observation. This chain joins TRBV11-1 and TRBJ2-1, with a possible D match to TRBD1 (6 bases). The ends were cut back, 3 bases at V and 4 bases at J, with 16 bases in the middle. The CDR3 spans 16 residues. Looked up from germline, CDR1 is SGHAT and CDR2 is FQDESV (reference sequence). The CDR3 bases are TGTGCCAGCAGCTTTAGACAGGTCGAAATTTACAATGAGCAGTTCTTC. Encoded protein: CASSFRQVEIYNEQFF.

The V call is TRBV5-6, the J call TRBJ1-1, with no clear D. The CDR3 runs 14 residues. V was trimmed by 5 bases and J by 1 base, leaving 12 bases between them. Germline V gene sequence: CDR1 SGHDT, CDR2 YYEEEE. The CDR3 reads CASRKKRENTEAFF. CDR3 coding DNA: TGTGCCAGCAGGAAGAAGAGGGAGAACACTGAAGCTTTCTTT.

The CDR3 sequence is CARSLEGQRKSSNYGYTF. DNA of the CDR3: TGTGCCAGAAGCTTGGAAGGTCAGCGTAAATCTAGTAACTATGGCTACACCTTC. The chain has TRBV5-3 and TRBJ1-2; D is ambiguous. TRBV5-3 is labeled an ORF, and its function is uncertain. The CDR3 contains 18 residues. V was cut by 0 bases and J by 1 base, with 19 bases left in between.

For the CDR3, the DNA is TGTGCCATTGATATACTATTGGAGCAGTTCTTC. This codes for CAIDILLEQFF. This rearrangement joins TRBV7-9 to TRBJ2-1, with D unresolved. The CDR3 sequence is 11 residues long. Germline CDR1 and CDR2: SEHNR and FQNEAQ (reference sequence). Trimming left V 10 bases short and J 10 bases short, with 14 bases between.

The rearrangement joins TRBV7-3 to TRBJ2-2; the D gene could be TRBD1 or TRBD2 (5 bases each). The CDR3 has 14 amino acids. Trimming removed 9 bases from V and 2 bases from J, with 13 bases in between. Germline V gives CDR1 SGHTA, CDR2 FQGTGA. The CDR3 protein is CASNTGTNTGELFF. In DNA, the CDR3 is TGTGCCAGTAACACCGGGACCAACACCGGGGAGCTGTTTTTT.

The V call is TRBV7-2, the J call TRBJ1-5; no clear D gene. Between the trimmed V and J ends, which lost 2 bases and 5 bases, there was a span of 7 bases. CDR1 is SGHTA, CDR2 FQGNSA, per germline. This CDR3 is 13 amino acids long. Here the CDR3 reads CASSLIYDQPQHF. CDR3 DNA sequence: TGTGCCAGCAGCTTAATTTATGATCAGCCCCAGCATTTT.

CDR3 amino acids: CASSRRASGANVLTF. CDR3 in DNA: TGTGCCAGCAGCCGACGAGCCTCTGGGGCCAACGTCCTGACTTTC. The chain employs TRBV11-1 and TRBJ2-6; D is unresolved. This CDR3 has 15 amino acids. Germline V gives CDR1 SGHAT, CDR2 FQDESV (reference sequence). Trimming removed 5 bases at V and 0 bases at J, with 8 bases between.

V and J are TRBV7-3 and TRBJ1-5, with D hard to call. Trimming took 0 bases from V and 6 from J, leaving 3 bases between them. The CDR3 totals 12 residues. Germline values: CDR1 SGHTA, CDR2 FQGTGA. The CDR3 bases are TGTGCCAGCAGCTTAACGACTCAGCCCCAGCATTTT. This gives the protein CASSLTTQPQHF.

This clone has a single count. V is TRBV5-1 and J is TRBJ2-5; tentatively, D is TRBD1 (5 bases). Germline lookup yields CDR1 SGHRS and CDR2 YFSETQ. The length of the CDR3 is 14 residues. The V and J ends lost 4 bases and 0 bases respectively, with 10 bases between them. The CDR3 DNA reads as TGCGCCAGCAGCCCCCAGGGCAACCAAGAGACCCAGTACTTC. Protein product: CASSPQGNQETQYF.

The CDR3: CASSPTAAWTGELFF. CDR3 in DNA: TGTGCCAGCTCACCGACAGCCGCTTGGACCGGGGAGCTGTTTTTT. The chain links TRBV18 to TRBJ2-2; TRBD1 is a possible D gene (5 bases). The CDR3 runs to 15 residues. CDR1 and CDR2 (germline): KGHSH, LQKENI. The V and J ends lost 3 bases and 5 bases respectively, with 13 bases between them. Together with reference TRBV18 and TRBJ2-2, the CDR3 gives the full variable domain: NAGVMQNPRHLVRRRGQEARLRCSPMKGHSHVYWYRQLPEEGLKFMVYLQKENIIDESGMPKERFSAEFPKEGPSILRIQQVVRGDSAAYFCASSPTAAWTGELFFGEGSRLTVL.

V and J are TRBV6-5 and TRBJ2-7; perhaps TRBD1 as D (5 bases). Per germline, CDR1 MNHEY and CDR2 SVGAGI. The V and J ends lost 1 base and 7 bases respectively, with 17 bases between them. The CDR3 sequence is 15 residues long. CDR3 protein: CASSYYHLQRGEQYF. CDR3 nucleotides: TGTGCCAGCAGTTACTATCACCTACAAAGGGGAGAGCAGTACTTC.

By proportion, this clone is medium-sized. The V gene is TRBV4-1, the J gene TRBJ2-7; a possible D gene is TRBD2 (5 bases). Germline CDR1 MGHRA, CDR2 YSYEKL. Trimming shortened V by 0 bases and J by 5 bases, and 11 bases separated the two germline ends. The CDR3 has 14 amino acids. CDR3 amino acids: CASSQDQIANEQYF. The CDR3 DNA reads as TGCGCCAGCAGCCAAGATCAGATAGCGAACGAGCAGTACTTC.

In its sample, this clone was seen once. The gene calls are TRBV7-9 and TRBJ1-1; unclear D gene. This CDR3 contains 14 residues. Per germline, CDR1 SEHNR and CDR2 FQNEAQ (reference sequence). Trimming stripped 1 base from V and 4 bases from J, with 10 bases between. CDR3 residues: CASSLELSVTEAFF. CDR3 nucleotides: TGTGCCAGCAGCTTAGAACTCAGTGTCACTGAAGCTTTCTTT.

This sequence joins TRBV5-8 and TRBJ2-3; D gene unclear. The CDR3 extends over 12 amino acids. The germline V gene encodes CDR1 SGHTS and CDR2 YDEGEE. V was trimmed by 1 base and J by 3 bases, leaving 3 bases between them. The CDR3 here is CASSLRTDTQYF. Here the CDR3 DNA reads TGTGCCAGCAGCTTGCGTACAGATACGCAGTATTTT. Based on the CDR3 plus reference TRBV5-8 and TRBJ2-3, the full variable domain is EAGVTQSPTHLIKTRGQQATLRCSPISGHTSVYWYQQALGLGLQFLLWYDEGEERNRGNFPPRFSGRQFPNYSSELNVNALELEDSALYLCASSLRTDTQYFGPGTRLTVL.

This sequence joins TRBV5-1 and TRBJ1-6; 7 bases align to TRBD1. CDR1 is SGHRS, CDR2 YFSETQ, per germline. With 4 bases clipped from V and 7 bases from J, the junction kept 8 bases outside the gene matches. The CDR3 runs to 15 residues. CDR3 residues: CASSPGTVGNSPLHF. CDR3 nucleotide sequence: TGCGCCAGCAGCCCAGGGACAGTGGGCAATTCACCCCTCCACTTT. Full variable domain (remainder filled in from reference TRBV5-1 and TRBJ1-6): KAGVTQTPRYLIKTRGQQVTLSCSPISGHRSVSWYQQTPGQGLQFLFEYFSETQRNKGNFPGRFSGRQFSNSRSEMNVSTLELGDSALYLCASSPGTVGNSPLHFGNGTRLTVT.

V usage is TRBV14 and J usage is TRBJ2-1; 11 bases match TRBD2. The V and J ends lost 4 bases and 8 bases, in that order; junction bases with no gene match: 13. This CDR3 region has 17 residues. The germline V gene encodes CDR1 SGHDN and CDR2 FVKESK. The CDR3 coding sequence is TGTGCCAGCAGCCTACTTAGCGGGGGGGTTGCTTACTATGAGCAGTTCTTC. Its protein product is CASSLLSGGVAYYEQFF.

The chain couples TRBV9 to TRBJ2-7, with TRBD1 as a possible D gene (6 bases). V lost 0 bases, J lost 2 bases, and 12 bases lay in between. Germline V lookup: CDR1 SGDLS, CDR2 YYNGEE. This CDR3 contains 15 residues. The CDR3 is CASSVAWGPPYEQYF. As DNA, the CDR3 is TGTGCCAGCAGCGTAGCTTGGGGGCCACCCTACGAGCAGTACTTC.

The V gene is TRBV2, the J gene TRBJ2-7; possibly TRBD1 or TRBD2 for D (5 bases each). CDR1 SNHLY and CDR2 FYNNEI come from the germline V gene. V was trimmed by 11 bases and J by 5 bases, leaving 25 bases between them. CDR3 length equals 15 residues. The CDR3 nucleotides read TGTGCCTCGGCCACGGGTCTTGGCAGGGACCACGAGCAGTACTTC. Its protein is CASATGLGRDHEQYF.

The chain uses TRBV6-5 and TRBJ2-1, with TRBD2 matching 8 bases. CDR1 and CDR2 (germline): MNHEY, SVGAGI. This CDR3 contains 15 residues. The V gene end was trimmed by 5 bases and the J gene end by 2 bases; junction bases not matched to a gene: 5. The CDR3 region is CASSPGLGTYNEQFF. For the CDR3, the DNA is TGTGCCAGCAGTCCGGGACTAGGGACCTACAATGAGCAGTTCTTC.

This clone has only a few counts. The V and J genes are TRBV18 and TRBJ1-4; a possible D gene is TRBD1 (5 bases). The V end was cut by 2 bases, the J end by 3 bases, with 13 bases between. CDR1 and CDR2 (germline): KGHSH, LQKENI. The CDR3 extends over 16 amino acids. Written as DNA, the CDR3 is TGTGCCAGCTCACCAGGGGCGGTAGGCCCTAATGAAAAACTGTTTTTT. Amino acid sequence: CASSPGAVGPNEKLFF. Drawing the rest from reference TRBV18 and TRBJ1-4, the complete variable domain is NAGVMQNPRHLVRRRGQEARLRCSPMKGHSHVYWYRQLPEEGLKFMVYLQKENIIDESGMPKERFSAEFPKEGPSILRIQQVVRGDSAAYFCASSPGAVGPNEKLFFGSGTQLSVL.

The CDR3 DNA is TGTGCCAGCTCACCATCGGGGTACACCGGGGAGCTGTTTTTT. Protein sequence: CASSPSGYTGELFF. This chain uses TRBV18 with TRBJ2-2, with D possibly TRBD2 on 5 matching bases. Deletions cut 2 bases from V and 3 bases from J, with 7 bases between. The CDR3 is 14 amino acids. The V gene's germline CDR1 is KGHSH and CDR2 LQKENI.

The V gene is TRBV6-6, the J gene TRBJ1-6, with 9 bases fitting TRBD1. V shed 6 bases and J 9 bases; nucleotides not matched to a gene: 12. CDR1 is MNHNY and CDR2 is SVGAGI in the germline V gene (reference sequence). The length of the CDR3 is 16 residues. This CDR3 reads CASRVPGQGGGSPLHF. CDR3 DNA: TGTGCCAGCAGGGTACCGGGACAGGGCGGGGGTTCACCCCTCCACTTT.

The J gene is TRBJ2-3, the V gene TRBV7-8; D is ambiguous. Per the germline V gene, CDR1 is SGHVS and CDR2 is FQNEAQ. The CDR3 contains 13 residues. Trimming shortened V by 0 bases and J by 6 bases, and 7 bases separated the two germline ends. CDR3 region: CASSLAVSDTQYF. CDR3 DNA sequence: TGTGCCAGCAGCTTAGCCGTCTCGGATACGCAGTATTTT.

In this sample, this clone is medium-sized (0.01 to 0.1%). This chain connects TRBV5-6 to TRBJ1-4; D is unresolved. Trimming cost V 0 bases and J 1 base, with 1 base left between them. The CDR3 contains 13 residues. Germline V gene lookup returns CDR1 SGHDT and CDR2 YYEEEE. The CDR3 protein is CASSLVTNEKLFF. DNA for the CDR3: TGTGCCAGCAGCTTGGTAACTAATGAAAAACTGTTTTTT.